Detailed here is one TCR beta chain. CDR1 is MGHRA, CDR2 YSYEKL, per germline. V was cut by 4 bases and J by 4 bases, with 16 bases left in between. This CDR3 spans 15 amino acids. Libraries were prepared by immunoSEQ multiplex PCR; TCRdb keeps only in-frame clonotypes and omits some of them. The data contain roughly 26,000 clones, approximately 90% of them singletons. These data originate in a study of preoperative IRX-2 immunotherapy in early breast cancer. As for treatment: preoperative locoregional IRX-2 cytokine immunotherapy. This phase Ib study tested locoregional IRX-2 cytokine immunotherapy given before surgery.

The rearrangement joins TRBV4-1 to TRBJ1-2; D is uncertain. Sequencing used tumor tissue, obtained after IRX-2 immunotherapy. The TCR sequence derives from a human donor with breast cancer. The CDR3 region has the DNA TGCGCCAGCAGCCCCCGAGATGCAGGAGGCTATGGCTACACCTTC. It codes for CASSPRDAGGYGYTF.